This T cell receptor (beta chain) was observed in a study of cytotoxic CD8 clonotypes in ibrutinib-treated CLL. Notes on the study in general: Clonality increased with ibrutinib response but returned toward baseline at progression. Once treatment began, public clonotypes, which were uncommon, contracted or stayed stable.

In the case of this clone: No antigen is known for it.

Sequenced by immunoSEQ multiplex PCR; TCRdb stores in-frame clones only, minus some. Of around 200,000 clones in the sample, about 75% are singletons; the top ten hold 5.9%. V was clipped by 3 bases and J by 5 bases; unmatched bases: 8. CDR3 length: 15 residues. Germline CDR1 is SGHDT and CDR2 is YYEEEE. The clonotype was recovered from a human donor with chronic lymphocytic leukemia. The V call is TRBV5-6, the J call TRBJ2-5, with 9 nucleotides matching TRBD2. The sequences come from PBMCs, collected after 12 months of ibrutinib treatment. The CDR3 reads CASSSVGTSMETQYF. In nucleotides, the CDR3 is TGTGCCAGCAGCTCGGTCGGGACTAGCATGGAGACCCAGTACTTC.